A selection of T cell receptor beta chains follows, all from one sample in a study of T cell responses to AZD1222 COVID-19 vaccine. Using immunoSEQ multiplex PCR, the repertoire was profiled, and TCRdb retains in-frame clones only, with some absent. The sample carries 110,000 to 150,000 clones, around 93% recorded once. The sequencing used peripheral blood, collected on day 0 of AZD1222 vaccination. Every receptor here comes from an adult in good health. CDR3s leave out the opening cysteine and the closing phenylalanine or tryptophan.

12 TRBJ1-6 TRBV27 ASSLGGVSSPLH
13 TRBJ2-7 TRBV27 ASSPGGQVRYEQY
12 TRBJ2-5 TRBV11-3 ASSSLGLAGVQY
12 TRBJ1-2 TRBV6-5 ASSYLGGTDGYT
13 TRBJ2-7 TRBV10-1 ASSSDRGRGYEQY
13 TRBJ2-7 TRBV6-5 ASSYSIGGYYEQY
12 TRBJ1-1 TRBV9 ASSYRIGDTEAF
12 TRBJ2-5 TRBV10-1 ASSEVSTGETQY
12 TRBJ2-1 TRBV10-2 AARLAGGPGEQF
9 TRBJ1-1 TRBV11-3 ASSSNTEAF
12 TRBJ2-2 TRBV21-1 AGNSGKNTGELF
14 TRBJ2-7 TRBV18 ASSGKAAQGNYEQY
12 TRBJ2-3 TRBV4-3 ASSQVWSTDTQY
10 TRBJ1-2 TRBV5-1 ASSWGGQLHT
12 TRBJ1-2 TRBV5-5 ASSGRDRGFGYT
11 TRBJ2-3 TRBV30 AWSTASTDTQY
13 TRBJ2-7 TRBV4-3 ASSQDFQGTYEQY
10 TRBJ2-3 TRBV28 ASSFSADTQY
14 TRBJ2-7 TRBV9 ASSVAALANFYEQY
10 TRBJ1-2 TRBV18 ASSPGSDGYT
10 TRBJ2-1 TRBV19 ASTSSYNEQF
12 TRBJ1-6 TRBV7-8 ASSLGLSDSPLH
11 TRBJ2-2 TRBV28 ASRDSRTGELF
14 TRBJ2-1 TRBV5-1 ASSLGRGGAYNEQF
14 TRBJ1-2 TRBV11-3 ASSLDPPGRKPLYT
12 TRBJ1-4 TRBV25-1 ASVRGGTNEKLF
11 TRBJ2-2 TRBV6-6 ASSFSVTGELF
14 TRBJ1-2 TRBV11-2 ASSSPGRQANYGYT
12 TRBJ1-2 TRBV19 ASSIGGLNYGYT